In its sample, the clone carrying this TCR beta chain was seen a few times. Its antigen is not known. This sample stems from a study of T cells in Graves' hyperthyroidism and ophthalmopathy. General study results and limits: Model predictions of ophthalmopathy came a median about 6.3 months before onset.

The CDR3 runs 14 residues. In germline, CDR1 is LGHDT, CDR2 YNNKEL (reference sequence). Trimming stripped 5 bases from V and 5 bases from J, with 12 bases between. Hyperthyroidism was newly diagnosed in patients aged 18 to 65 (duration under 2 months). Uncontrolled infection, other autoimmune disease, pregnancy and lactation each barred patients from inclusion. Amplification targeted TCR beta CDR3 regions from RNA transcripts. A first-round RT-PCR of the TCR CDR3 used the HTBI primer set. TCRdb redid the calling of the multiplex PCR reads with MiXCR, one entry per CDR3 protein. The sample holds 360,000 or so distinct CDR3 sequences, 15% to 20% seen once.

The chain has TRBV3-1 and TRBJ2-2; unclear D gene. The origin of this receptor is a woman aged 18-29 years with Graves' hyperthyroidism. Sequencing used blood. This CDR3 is CASSKWTGTGELFF. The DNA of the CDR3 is TGTGCCAGCAGCAAGTGGACCGGTACCGGGGAGCTGTTTTTT. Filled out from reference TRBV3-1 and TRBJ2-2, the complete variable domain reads DTAVSQTPKYLVTQMGNDKSIKCEQNLGHDTMYWYKQDSKKFLKIMFSYNNKELIINETVPNRFSPKSPDKAHLNLHINSLELGDSAVYFCASSKWTGTGELFFGEGSRLTVL.